Detailed here is one T cell receptor beta chain. The record originates from a study of control samples from healthy donors and cancer patients. The V end lost 2 bases, the J end lost 3 bases, and 8 bases lay between the germline ends. This CDR3 contains 14 residues. CDR1 and CDR2 from the germline V gene are ENHRY and SYGVKD. Sequencing was performed with immunoSEQ multiplex PCR; in TCRdb, only in-frame clones are kept and a portion is missing. The sample contains about 120,000 clones, roughly 90% of which appear only once. What was sequenced was blood. The chain recombines TRBV10-3 with TRBJ1-5; D gene ambiguous. This receptor was taken from a man over 45 in good health. CDR3 protein: CAISETELNQPQHF. In nucleotides, the CDR3 is TGTGCCATCAGTGAGACGGAGCTCAATCAGCCCCAGCATTTT.